These T cell receptor beta chains were read from a single sample in a study of cytomegalovirus exposure and HLA in healthy donors. Sequencing was performed with immunoSEQ multiplex PCR; in TCRdb, only in-frame clones are kept and a portion is missing. The sample has 90,000 to 100,000 clones, over 75% seen once. The sample was PBMCs. These receptors were collected from a man aged 50-59 years in good health and CMV-seronegative. Each CDR3 is given with its conserved first and last residue. D genes are given only for firm matches. Clone size is not always given. Where it is, it says once, few, many or a class for expanded clones.

-,TRBJ2-7,18,TRBD1,TRBV28,TGTGCCAGCAGGGGATTAAGCAGCCGGACAGGGAAATCCTACGAGCAGTACTTC,CASRGLSSRTGKSYEQYF
-,TRBJ2-7,14,-,TRBV6-6,TGTGCCAGCAGGTACTCTGCCGGGAGCCACGAGCAGTACTTC,CASRYSAGSHEQYF
-,TRBJ2-7,16,TRBD1,TRBV4-2,TGTGCCAGCAGCCGCAACGGGGACAGGGCTTACTACGAGCAGTACTTC,CASSRNGDRAYYEQYF
-,TRBJ1-5,13,-,TRBV27,TGTGCCAGCAGTCCGGACAACCAATCTCCCCAGCATTTT,CASSPDNQSPQHF
-,TRBJ2-7,12,-,TRBV7-9,TGTGCCAGCAGCGCAGGGAACTACGAGCAGTACTTC,CASSAGNYEQYF
-,TRBJ2-3,14,TRBD2,TRBV10-3,TGTGCCATCAGTGAGTTTGCGGGAGAGGGTACGCAGTATTTT,CAISEFAGEGTQYF
few,TRBJ2-7,14,TRBD2,TRBV28,TGTGCCAGCAGACTAGCGGGAGTCGGCTACGAGCAGTACTTC,CASRLAGVGYEQYF
-,TRBJ2-1,13,-,TRBV5-4,TGTGCCAGCAGCTTGCAGGGGAACAATGAGCAGTTCTTC,CASSLQGNNEQFF
-,TRBJ2-1,11,-,TRBV28,TGTGCCAGCTTGAGATACAATGAGCAGTTCTTC,CASLRYNEQFF
-,TRBJ2-7,14,-,TRBV7-2,TGTGCCAGCAGCCCGCAGGCCCGAGTCGGTGAGCAGTACTTC,CASSPQARVGEQYF
-,TRBJ1-2,13,-,TRBV7-9,TGTGCCAGCAGCTTTGGCAGTTCCTATGGCTACACCTTC,CASSFGSSYGYTF
-,TRBJ1-5,16,TRBD1,TRBV4-2,TGTGCCAGCAGCCAAGATCCGGACAGGGAAGGACAGCCCCAGCATTTT,CASSQDPDREGQPQHF
-,TRBJ1-2,15,-,TRBV18,TGTGCCAGCTCACCACCGTCCTTAGCTAACTATGGCTACACCTTC,CASSPPSLANYGYTF
-,TRBJ2-5,13,-,TRBV18,TGTGCCAGCTCACCTATACTACAAGAGACCCAGTACTTC,CASSPILQETQYF
-,TRBJ2-5,14,-,TRBV7-2,TGTGCCAGCAGCTTGAGGAGGGGGCGAGAGACCCAGTACTTC,CASSLRRGRETQYF
-,TRBJ2-1,14,TRBD1,TRBV27,TGTGCCTCAGCCGGACAGGAATCCTACAATGAGCAGTTCTTC,CASAGQESYNEQFF
-,TRBJ1-2,12,-,TRBV5-4,TGTGCCAGCAGCTTGGAAGCCTATGGCTACACCTTC,CASSLEAYGYTF
-,TRBJ1-5,14,-,TRBV5-5,TGTGCCAGCAGCTTGCAGGCTAGCAATCAGCCCCAGCATTTT,CASSLQASNQPQHF
-,TRBJ2-7,15,TRBD1,TRBV4-1,TGCGCCAGCAGCCCAGAGGTAACAGGGGCTTACGAGCAGTACTTC,CASSPEVTGAYEQYF
-,TRBJ1-3,14,-,TRBV10-3,TGTGCCCCACATTTTTTCAATTCTGGAAACACCATATATTTT,CAPHFFNSGNTIYF
-,TRBJ1-1,11,-,TRBV7-2,TGTGCCAGCAGTCCGCAGGGTGAAGCTTTCTTT,CASSPQGEAFF
-,TRBJ2-1,14,-,TRBV7-2,TGTGCCAGCAGCTTAGCGGGAGCCTACAATGAGCAGTTCTTC,CASSLAGAYNEQFF
-,TRBJ1-2,15,-,TRBV18,TGTGCCAGCTCACCCGAAGGCAGGCTCCTATCTGGCTACACCTTC,CASSPEGRLLSGYTF
-,TRBJ2-7,14,-,TRBV27,TGTGCCAGCAGGCGGGACCCCCGCTCCTACGAGCAGTACTTC,CASRRDPRSYEQYF
-,TRBJ2-2,14,-,TRBV7-3,TGTGCCAGCAGCCAAGGACTCTCCACCGGGGAGCTGTTTTTT,CASSQGLSTGELFF
-,TRBJ2-7,13,TRBD1,TRBV5-8,TGTGCCAGCCGGGACAGGGGCCCGGTGGAGCAGTACTTC,CASRDRGPVEQYF
-,TRBJ2-3,16,-,TRBV7-3,TGTGCCAGCAGTGATTCGAGACTGGGGGCAGGAGATACGCAGTATTTT,CASSDSRLGAGDTQYF
few,TRBJ2-1,11,-,TRBV30,TGTGCCTGGAGTCTTAACAATGAGCAGTTCTTC,CAWSLNNEQFF
-,TRBJ1-5,16,-,TRBV9,TGTGCCAGCAGCGAGGGGGTTGCTAATAGCAATCAGCCCCAGCATTTT,CASSEGVANSNQPQHF
-,TRBJ1-2,12,-,TRBV6-5,TGTGCCAGCAGTTACCATAACTATGGCTACACCTTC,CASSYHNYGYTF
-,TRBJ2-3,16,-,TRBV6-5,TGTGCCAGCAGTTACTCGGGCGGTACGGGGACAGATACGCAGTATTTT,CASSYSGGTGTDTQYF
-,TRBJ1-2,11,TRBD1,TRBV29-1,TGCAGCGTAGGACAGGGGGAAGGCTACACCTTC,CSVGQGEGYTF
-,TRBJ2-6,18,-,TRBV9,TGTGCCAGCAGCGCCAGGGACTCCTGGAGCTCTGGGGCCAACGTCCTGACTTTC,CASSARDSWSSGANVLTF
-,TRBJ2-6,17,TRBD2,TRBV7-9,TGTGCCAGCACAACCTCGGGGGGGCTAGCTGGGGCCAACGTCCTGACTTTC,CASTTSGGLAGANVLTF
-,TRBJ2-1,15,TRBD1,TRBV7-9,TGTGCCAGCAGCCCTGGGACAGGGTATCTCAATGAGCAGTTCTTC,CASSPGTGYLNEQFF
-,TRBJ1-2,15,TRBD1,TRBV6-6,TGTGCCAGCAGTTCCACCGGGACAGGGTTTAATGGCTACACCTTC,CASSSTGTGFNGYTF
-,TRBJ2-7,14,TRBD1,TRBV28,TGTGCCAGCACCCAGGACAGGGGGCAGTACGAGCAGTACTTC,CASTQDRGQYEQYF
-,TRBJ2-7,15,TRBD1,TRBV5-8,TGTGCCAGCAGCTTGATACAGGGGGCAGTTAACGAGCAGTACTTC,CASSLIQGAVNEQYF
-,TRBJ2-3,18,TRBD2,TRBV28,TGTGCCAGCAGTGGAGTCTTAGCGGGAGGGCCCGTCCCCGATACGCAGTATTTT,CASSGVLAGGPVPDTQYF
few,TRBJ2-7,14,-,TRBV6-6,TGTGCCAGCAGTTACAGGGACTTCTCCTACGAGCAGTACTTC,CASSYRDFSYEQYF
-,TRBJ1-1,14,TRBD1,TRBV6-1,TGTGCCAGCAGTAAGGACAGGCAGAACACTGAAGCTTTCTTT,CASSKDRQNTEAFF
-,TRBJ1-1,14,-,TRBV30,TGTGCCTGGAGTGTGGGAGGGTTCCCCTTTCAAGCTTTCTTT,CAWSVGGFPFQAFF
-,TRBJ2-2,16,-,TRBV5-3,TGTGCCAGAAGCTTGGGACTGTCCGCGAACACCGGGGAGCTGTTTTTT,CARSLGLSANTGELFF
once,TRBJ1-2,12,-,TRBV29-1,TGCAGCGTTGCCTCTGGGTGGGCACTTTACACCTTC,CSVASGWALYTF
-,TRBJ1-1,16,TRBD1,TRBV5-1,TGCGCCAGCAGCAACCCCGGGGCAGGGGGTAACACTGAAGCTTTCTTT,CASSNPGAGGNTEAFF
-,TRBJ2-5,14,TRBD1,TRBV5-4,TGTGCCAGCAGCTCCCAGACAGGGGAAGAGACCCAGTACTTC,CASSSQTGEETQYF
-,TRBJ2-1,16,TRBD2,TRBV29-1,TGCAGCGTTGAATCAGGGACTAGCGGGACTTACAATGAGCAGTTCTTC,CSVESGTSGTYNEQFF
-,TRBJ2-1,17,-,TRBV4-3,TGCGCCAGCAGCCAAGATACCGGGACACTGTTCTACAATGAGCAGTTCTTC,CASSQDTGTLFYNEQFF
-,TRBJ1-1,14,-,TRBV19,TGTGCCAGTACCGTGACTACTGGGGGGACTGAAGCTTTCTTT,CASTVTTGGTEAFF
-,TRBJ1-2,16,TRBD1,TRBV5-1,TGCGCCAGCAAACTTGAGGGACAGGGGGCAAACTATGGCTACACCTTC,CASKLEGQGANYGYTF
-,TRBJ2-1,12,-,TRBV28,TGTGCCAGCAGTTTAATCACTAATGAGCAGTTCTTC,CASSLITNEQFF
-,TRBJ2-7,13,-,TRBV29-1,TGCAGCGTTGGCCGATTCAGCTCCTACGAGCAGTACTTC,CSVGRFSSYEQYF
-,TRBJ2-7,14,TRBD1,TRBV13,TGTGCCAGCAGCGTCGGGACAGCCTCCTACGAGCAGTACTTC,CASSVGTASYEQYF
-,TRBJ1-1,17,-,TRBV28,TGTGCCAGCAGTTCCCAACGGACACATCTACCGAACACTGAAGCTTTCTTT,CASSSQRTHLPNTEAFF
-,TRBJ2-7,16,TRBD2,TRBV5-1,TGCGCCAGCAGCTTGGCCGCTAGCGGGAGTTGGTACGAGCAGTACTTC,CASSLAASGSWYEQYF
-,TRBJ2-2,15,TRBD2,TRBV2,TGTGCCAGCAGGGGGAGGGCGGGGAACACCGGGGAGCTGTTTTTT,CASRGRAGNTGELFF
few,TRBJ1-1,15,TRBD1,TRBV11-2,TGTGCCAGCAGCTTCATGACAGGGTGGAACACTGAAGCTTTCTTT,CASSFMTGWNTEAFF
-,TRBJ2-2,14,-,TRBV7-9,TGTGCCAGCAGCTTAAACTCGAACACCGGGGAGCTGTTTTTT,CASSLNSNTGELFF
-,TRBJ2-1,16,TRBD2,TRBV27,TGTGCCAGCAATCCTAAGACTAGCGGAGTCTACAATGAGCAGTTCTTC,CASNPKTSGVYNEQFF
-,TRBJ2-5,16,TRBD1,TRBV18,TGTGCCAGCTCACCCGCCCGACAGGGTCAGTCGGAGACCCAGTACTTC,CASSPARQGQSETQYF